These T cell receptor beta chains were read from a single sample in a study of T-cell memory formation after mild COVID-19. TCRdb re-analysed the 5' RACE reads in MiXCR, keeping a single row per CDR3 protein. The table shows about 280,000 distinct CDR3 sequences, with 8% to 10% occurring only once. Sequenced sample: PBMCs or a T cell subset sorted from them (not recorded which). All receptors come from a man between 18 and 29 years old who had mild COVID-19 (a few samples of this study predate the infection). Cell type and time point are not known. CDR3s include the opening cysteine and the closing phenylalanine or tryptophan. The D gene is left open where the match is weak. Only some rows state a clone size, as once, few, many or a class for expanded clones.

TRBV19,-,TRBJ1-5,-,CASSTQSGIGQPQHF
TRBV6-6,TRBD2,TRBJ2-2,few,CASSYSAGAANTGELFF
TRBV27,-,TRBJ1-1,-,CASSLSGRAEAFF
TRBV11-2,-,TRBJ1-2,few,CASSFPGESGYTF
TRBV7-2,TRBD2,TRBJ2-3,-,CASSLELAVSDTQYF
TRBV28,-,TRBJ2-3,many,CASRSREGAADTQYF
TRBV5-1,-,TRBJ2-3,-,CASSLLGFVDTQYF
TRBV5-1,-,TRBJ2-7,-,CASSFEGPYSYEQYF
TRBV7-2,-,TRBJ2-4,-,CASSSTPQIAKNIQYF
TRBV20-1,TRBD1,TRBJ1-1,once,CSTDRAGYTEAFF
TRBV7-2,-,TRBJ1-6,-,CASSLERVPNSPLHF
TRBV6-2/TRBV6-3,-,TRBJ2-1,few,CASSYGGPYNEQFF
TRBV10-3,TRBD2,TRBJ2-1,-,CAMGTSGGAYNEQFF
TRBV4-3,TRBD1,TRBJ1-2,few,CASSPRGRGQGYTF
TRBV10-3,TRBD2,TRBJ2-5,-,CAISAGGAETQYF
TRBV20-1,-,TRBJ2-1,-,CLPGGPGYNEQFF
TRBV3-1,-,TRBJ2-2,-,CASSQGTEHTGELFF
TRBV29-1,-,TRBJ1-1,-,CSVLVQSGTEAFF
TRBV4-1,-,TRBJ1-2,few,CASSQVQAFYYGYTF
TRBV4-3,-,TRBJ2-3,many,CASSQDLKPDTQYF